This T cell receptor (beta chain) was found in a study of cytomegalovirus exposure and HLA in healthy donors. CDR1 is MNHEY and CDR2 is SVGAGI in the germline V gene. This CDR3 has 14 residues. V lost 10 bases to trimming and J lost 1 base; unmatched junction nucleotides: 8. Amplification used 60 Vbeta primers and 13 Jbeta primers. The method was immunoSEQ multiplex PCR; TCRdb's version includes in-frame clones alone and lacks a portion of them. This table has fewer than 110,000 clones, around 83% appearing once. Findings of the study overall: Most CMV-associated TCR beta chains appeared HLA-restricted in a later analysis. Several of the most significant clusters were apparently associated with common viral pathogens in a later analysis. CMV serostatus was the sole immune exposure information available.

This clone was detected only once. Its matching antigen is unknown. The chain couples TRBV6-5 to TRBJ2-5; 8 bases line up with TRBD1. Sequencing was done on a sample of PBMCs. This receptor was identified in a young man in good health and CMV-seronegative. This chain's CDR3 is CATTRQGSQETQYF. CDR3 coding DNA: TGTGCCACCACTCGACAGGGGTCCCAAGAGACCCAGTACTTC.